The table lists the clone carrying this T cell receptor (beta chain) with a count of one. The source of the sample is a study of cytotoxic CD8 clonotypes in ibrutinib-treated CLL. Depths of 1 in 200,000 to 1 in 1 million T cells were the sequencing target. Data came from immunoSEQ multiplex PCR; TCRdb stores just in-frame clones and leaves some out. The sample yields some 65,000 clones, approximately 57% seen once. This CDR3 is 12 amino acids long. The V end lost 1 base, the J end lost 9 bases, and 7 bases lay between the germline ends. Germline CDR1 LNHDA, CDR2 SQIVND (reference sequence). V gene TRBV19 combines with J gene TRBJ2-1; D is perhaps TRBD2 (5 bases). The sequence derives from a human donor with chronic lymphocytic leukemia. The material sequenced was PBMCs, taken after 12 months of ibrutinib treatment. CDR3 coding DNA: TGTGCCAGTAGTATAGCTGGGAGTGAGCAGTTCTTC. This codes for CASSIAGSEQFF.